This entry is about one T cell receptor beta chain. Its antigen is not known. This specimen belongs to a study of OX40 agonist ivuxolimab in advanced cancers. General study results and limits: Expanded peripheral T cell antigen specificity was not determined. In the 0.1 to 3.0 mg/kg range, CD4+ and CD8+ blood T cells had expanded clonally by week 6.

Only in-frame clones appear in the TCRdb table, and some are missing; sequencing was by immunoSEQ multiplex PCR. Of about 13,000 clones listed, around 80% are singletons. Germline-derived CDR1 and CDR2 are SQVTM and ANQGSEA. This CDR3 spans 10 amino acids. The V end lost 6 bases, the J end lost 7 bases, and 7 bases lay between the germline ends. The specimen was CD4+ or CD8+ T cells sorted from blood, collected in a trial of the OX40 agonist ivuxolimab. V and J are TRBV29-1 and TRBJ2-1; D is unresolved. The TCR originated in an adult with an advanced solid tumor such as melanoma, head and neck, liver or kidney cancer. The CDR3 here is CSVFTNEQFF. CDR3 DNA: TGCAGCGTATTCACTAATGAGCAGTTCTTC.